This is a list of T cell receptor beta chains from one sample in a study of graft-versus-host responses after intestinal transplantation. The repertoire was sequenced with immunoSEQ multiplex PCR; TCRdb's copy has only in-frame clones and lacks some. The sample shows approximately 7,000 clones, around two thirds of them seen only once. Sequencing used ileum tissue, obtained roughly 240 days after intestinal transplantation. The source of these receptors is a human patient who received an intestinal transplant, so some T cells may come from the graft donor. Each CDR3 is given with its conserved first and last residue. D genes are given only for firm matches. Some rows have no size entry. The others give once, few or many, or a class for an expanded clone.

few	TRBV7-9	-	TRBJ1-4	TGTGCCAGCAGCGACCGGATTGGGACAGAAAAACTGTTTTTT	CASSDRIGTEKLFF
-	TRBV29-1	-	TRBJ2-1	TGCAGCGTTGAAGATCGGGTGGTTTCTGGCAATGAGCAGTTCTTC	CSVEDRVVSGNEQFF
few	TRBV10-3	TRBD2	TRBJ2-7	TGTGCCATCGGTGGACTAGGATACGAGCAGTACTTC	CAIGGLGYEQYF
-	TRBV9	-	TRBJ2-2	TGTGCCAGCAGCACAGGGGGGGGACCCCCCGGGGAGCTGTTTTTT	CASSTGGGPPGELFF
once	TRBV5-6	-	TRBJ2-3	TGTGCCAGCCGACCTCGAGGCCTAGCCGGAGCAGATACGCAGTATTTT	CASRPRGLAGADTQYF
-	TRBV11-2	-	TRBJ1-2	TGTGCCAGCAGCCCACAGGGTCGGAATGGCTACACCTTC	CASSPQGRNGYTF
-	TRBV6-1	-	TRBJ2-5	TGTGCCAGCAGTGAAGGGACAGTAGGTGAGACCCAGTACTTC	CASSEGTVGETQYF
-	TRBV27	-	TRBJ2-1	TGTGCCAGCAAAGAGGGGGGATTCTCCTACAATGAGCAGTTCTTC	CASKEGGFSYNEQFF
-	TRBV19	TRBD2	TRBJ2-3	TGTGCCAGTAGTATCACGGGGCTAGCGGGCACAGATACGCAGTATTTT	CASSITGLAGTDTQYF
-	TRBV6-1	TRBD1	TRBJ1-2	TGTGCCAGCAGGGCTAAGACAGGGAATCGCTACACCTTC	CASRAKTGNRYTF
medium-sized	TRBV25-1	TRBD2	TRBJ2-1	TGTGCCAGCAGTGAACTAGCGGGGACGTCCAATGAGCAGTTCTTC	CASSELAGTSNEQFF
-	TRBV30	TRBD1	TRBJ2-6	TGTGCCCGGGACAGGGGGCGTTCTGGGGCCAACGTCCTGACTTTC	CARDRGRSGANVLTF
-	TRBV23-1	-	TRBJ1-2	TGCGCCAGCAGTCGGGGGATCCCCTATGGCTACACCTTC	CASSRGIPYGYTF
-	TRBV4-1	-	TRBJ2-3	TGCGCCAGCAGCCAAGAAGGGCAGAGCACAGATACGCAGTATTTT	CASSQEGQSTDTQYF
-	TRBV28	TRBD2	TRBJ2-3	TGTGCCAGCAGTTGGACTAGCGGGGGCACAGATACGCAGTATTTT	CASSWTSGGTDTQYF
-	TRBV10-3	-	TRBJ1-2	TGTGCCATCAGTGAGCCAGGCCCCGGGGGGGGCCCCAATGGCTACACCTTC	CAISEPGPGGGPNGYTF
-	TRBV2	-	TRBJ2-1	TGTGCCAGAGCAGACACTCTCTACAATGAGCAGTTCTTC	CARADTLYNEQFF
-	TRBV6-5	-	TRBJ2-5	TGTGCCAGCCGGGGTGGAGGGGGGGCCCAAGAGACCCAGTACTTC	CASRGGGGAQETQYF
medium-sized	TRBV6-1	TRBD1	TRBJ1-2	TGTGCCAGCAGTGTGGGGACAGGGGTCTATGGCTACACCTTC	CASSVGTGVYGYTF
-	TRBV7-9	TRBD1	TRBJ1-4	TGTGCCAGCAGCTTATATCTTGGACAGGGTGTCACTAATGAAAAACTGTTTTTT	CASSLYLGQGVTNEKLFF
-	TRBV28	-	TRBJ1-1	TGTGCCAGCAGTTTCCCTATAACAGGGCCTAACACTGAAGCTTTCTTT	CASSFPITGPNTEAFF
-	TRBV18	TRBD2	TRBJ2-2	TGTGCCAGCTCCCGGACTAGCGGGAACGGGGAGCTGTTTTTT	CASSRTSGNGELFF
few	TRBV6-1	-	TRBJ2-5	TGTGCCAGCAGTGAATTGGCAGGTGGGCCCTCCTTGGGGACCCAGTACTTC	CASSELAGGPSLGTQYF
-	TRBV6-6	TRBD1	TRBJ1-2	TGTGCCAGCAGTACGCGGACAGGGGAGAATGGCTACACCTTC	CASSTRTGENGYTF
-	TRBV6-5	TRBD1	TRBJ1-2	TGTGCCAGCAGCCCACCAGGGGGTGTCTATGGCTACACCTTC	CASSPPGGVYGYTF
medium-sized	TRBV6-1	TRBD1	TRBJ1-5	TGTGCCAGCAGATACAGGGGGCTTAGCAATCAGCCCCAGCATTTT	CASRYRGLSNQPQHF
few	TRBV4-2	-	TRBJ1-1	TGTGCCAGCAGCCAAGATCTTGCCGGGAACACTGAAGCTTTCTTT	CASSQDLAGNTEAFF
-	TRBV2	-	TRBJ1-1	TGTGCCAGCAGTGAACTAATGAACACTGAAGCTTTCTTT	CASSELMNTEAFF
-	TRBV5-4	-	TRBJ2-2	TGTGCCAGCAGCTTAGAGGTGGCCGGGGAGCTGTTTTTT	CASSLEVAGELFF
-	TRBV11-2	TRBD2	TRBJ2-1	TGTGCCAGCAGTTCTGGGCCGCTCGGGAGGCATGAGCAGTTCTTC	CASSSGPLGRHEQFF
-	TRBV18	TRBD2	TRBJ2-1	TGTGCCAGCTCAACAACTAGCGGGGGTGGCAATGAGCAGTTCTTC	CASSTTSGGGNEQFF